Described below is a single T cell receptor (beta chain) sequence and its context. This sample was included in a study of CD8 T cells in Susac syndrome. TCR beta was sequenced from blood CD8+ and CD4+ T cells. The CDR3 runs to 15 residues. V was shortened by 4 bases and J by 5 bases, with 19 bases between the two germline ends. Germline lookup yields CDR1 SGHDT and CDR2 YYEEEE. Random hexamers served to reverse transcribe roughly 0.5 to 1 ug RNA. TCRdb reprocessed the immunoSEQ multiplex PCR reads with MiXCR, giving one entry per CDR3 protein. In the table there are approximately 130,000 distinct CDR3 sequences, 91% of which are singletons.

The receptor comes from a human donor with multiple sclerosis. The source material was CD8+ T cells from PBMCs. This chain joins TRBV5-6 and TRBJ2-7, with D perhaps TRBD2 (7 bases). The CDR3 nucleotides read TGTGCCAGCAGCGACGGGGGCGGGAGTATCAACGAGCAGTACTTC. Translation: CASSDGGGSINEQYF.